Below, 29 T cell receptor beta chains from the same sample are listed, as sequenced in a study of cytomegalovirus exposure and HLA in healthy donors. With 60 Vbeta and 13 Jbeta primers, the PCR was carried out. Sequencing used immunoSEQ multiplex PCR; TCRdb keeps in-frame clones, though not all of them. The sample carries 120,000 to 150,000 clones, around 75% recorded once. The source material was PBMCs. These receptors were obtained from a woman aged 40 to 50 in good health and CMV-seronegative.

This clone was seen a few times. J is TRBJ2-7 and V is TRBV6-1; 7 nucleotides align to TRBD2. CDR1 is MNHNS, CDR2 SASEGT, per germline. V dropped 10 bases and J dropped 2; count of bases not matched to a gene: 11. The CDR3 extends over 14 amino acids. CDR3 region: CATNEGRGAYEQYF. The CDR3 bases are TGTGCCACCAATGAAGGCCGGGGGGCCTACGAGCAGTACTTC.

The chain links TRBV5-4 to TRBJ1-3; D is perhaps TRBD1 (6 bases). Looked up from germline, CDR1 is SGHNT and CDR2 is YYREEE (reference sequence). Trimming pared 4 bases from V and 0 bases from J, leaving 11 bases between. The CDR3 loop spans 15 amino acids. CDR3 DNA: TGTGCCAGCAGCATGGGCAGGGGCTCTGGAAACACCATATATTTT. Translation gives CASSMGRGSGNTIYF.

The V call is TRBV5-1, the J call TRBJ1-1; D perhaps matches TRBD1 (6 bases). Trimming removed 4 bases from V and 1 base from J, with 11 bases in between. The CDR3 extends over 14 amino acids. The germline CDR1 and CDR2 sequences are SGHRS and YFSETQ. CDR3 sequence reads: CASSPGQSNTEAFF. CDR3 sequence (DNA): TGCGCCAGCAGCCCTGGACAGTCGAACACTGAAGCTTTCTTT. Based on the CDR3 plus reference TRBV5-1 and TRBJ1-1, the full variable domain is KAGVTQTPRYLIKTRGQQVTLSCSPISGHRSVSWYQQTPGQGLQFLFEYFSETQRNKGNFPGRFSGRQFSNSRSEMNVSTLELGDSALYLCASSPGQSNTEAFFGQGTRLTVV.

The chain is built from TRBV5-1 and TRBJ1-4, with TRBD1 as a possible D gene (5 bases). Germline V gene data show CDR1 as SGHRS and CDR2 as YFSETQ. The V and J ends lost 0 bases and 5 bases respectively, with 11 bases between them. This CDR3 contains 15 residues. The DNA for the CDR3 is TGCGCCAGCAGCTTGGAGCCAGGGTGGAATGAAAAACTGTTTTTT. Translation gives CASSLEPGWNEKLFF.

The CDR3 sequence: CAWSEIAGGESGELFF. CDR3 bases: TGTGCCTGGAGTGAGATAGCGGGGGGGGAAAGCGGGGAGCTGTTTTTT. The rearrangement links TRBV30 to TRBJ2-2; 11 bases line up with TRBD2. The J segment lost 7 bases and the V segment lost 1 base, leaving 8 bases of the junction unmatched. The V gene's germline CDR1 is GTSNPN and CDR2 SVGIG (reference sequence). This CDR3 is 16 amino acids long. The whole variable domain, remainder taken from reference TRBV30 and TRBJ2-2, is SQTIHQWPATLVQPVGSPLSLECTVEGTSNPNLYWYRQAAGRGLQLLFYSVGIGQISSEVPQNLSASRPQDRQFILSSKKLLLSDSGFYLCAWSEIAGGESGELFFGEGSRLTVL.

J is TRBJ2-1 and V is TRBV15; 10 nucleotides align to TRBD1. Germline V gene sequence: CDR1 LNHNV, CDR2 YYDKDF (reference sequence). V was pared by 0 bases and J by 8 bases, with 7 bases of the junction left unmatched. The CDR3 has 16 residues. This CDR3 reads CATSREWTGGKDEQFF. CDR3 DNA: TGTGCCACCAGCAGAGAGTGGACAGGGGGGAAAGATGAGCAGTTCTTC.

The chain employs TRBV7-6 and TRBJ2-7, with a tentative D call TRBD1 (6 bases). There are 16 residues in the CDR3. Trimming shortened V by 5 bases and J by 0 bases, and 17 bases separated the two germline ends. From germline, CDR1 is SGHVS and CDR2 FNYEAQ. Here the CDR3 reads CASSPGQTITSYEQYF. The CDR3 nucleotides read TGTGCCAGCAGCCCGGGACAAACAATCACCTCCTACGAGCAGTACTTC.

The chain has TRBV19 and TRBJ1-1; D is possibly TRBD1 (5 bases). Per the germline V gene, CDR1 is LNHDA and CDR2 is SQIVND (reference sequence). Trimming pared 4 bases from V and 1 base from J, leaving 13 bases between. This CDR3 is 15 amino acids long. CDR3 sequence: CASSSPGTTNTEAFF. CDR3 DNA sequence: TGTGCCAGTAGTAGCCCCGGGACTACGAACACTGAAGCTTTCTTT.

This clone was picked up a small number of times. V and J are TRBV28 and TRBJ1-2; 7 nucleotides agree with TRBD1. The ends lost 3 bases at V and 4 bases at J; junction bases unmatched: 11. The germline gives CDR1 MDHEN, CDR2 SYDVKM. The CDR3 spans 16 residues. The CDR3 protein is CASSFTGAPNSYGYTF. The CDR3, as DNA: TGTGCCAGCAGTTTTACAGGGGCCCCTAATAGCTATGGCTACACCTTC.

The genes are TRBV2 and TRBJ2-3; 11 bases map to TRBD2. The CDR3 contains 18 residues. J was trimmed by 5 bases and V by 7 bases; bases with no gene match: 17. Germline values: CDR1 SNHLY, CDR2 FYNNEI. CDR3 sequence reads: CASTQERVAGGHGDTQYF. CDR3 DNA sequence: TGTGCCAGCACCCAAGAGAGGGTAGCGGGAGGGCATGGAGATACGCAGTATTTT.

Concerning this clone itself: An end of the junction does not agree with germline; a read error may underlie this. As DNA, the CDR3 is TGCGCCGGCAGCTGGACAGGGATCCCTGAAGCTTTCTTT. Its translation: CAGSWTGIPEAFF. The gene calls are TRBV5-1 and TRBJ1-1; the match to TRBD1 covers 8 bases. CDR3 size: 13 residues. Germline loops: CDR1 SGHRS, CDR2 YFSETQ.

In this sample, this clone turned up a few times. The chain employs TRBV4-1 and TRBJ2-1, with D hard to call. Germline loops: CDR1 MGHRA, CDR2 YSYEKL. The CDR3 is 15 residues long. Trimming removed 3 bases at V and 4 bases at J, with 13 bases between. For the CDR3, the DNA is TGCGCCAGCAGCCATTCTGTAGACAATTACAATGAGCAGTTCTTC. It codes for CASSHSVDNYNEQFF.

The gene calls are TRBV4-1 and TRBJ2-7, with 10 bases lining up with TRBD1. Germline CDR1 and CDR2: MGHRA and YSYEKL. CDR3 length: 14 residues. V was pared by 4 bases and J by 5 bases, with 5 bases of the junction left unmatched. This chain's CDR3 is CASSRQGAVDEQYF. The DNA of the CDR3 is TGCGCCAGCAGCCGACAGGGGGCGGTCGACGAGCAGTACTTC.

The chain has TRBV27 and TRBJ2-1; 7 nucleotides match TRBD1. This CDR3 has 15 residues. Germline V CDR1 and CDR2: MNHEY, SMNVEV (reference sequence). J was trimmed by 4 bases and V by 6 bases; bases with no gene match: 9. The chain's CDR3 is CASRRSGGPYNEQFF. The CDR3 DNA follows: TGTGCCAGCAGGCGCTCAGGGGGACCATACAATGAGCAGTTCTTC.

J is TRBJ1-6 and V is TRBV6-1, with 11 bases identical to TRBD1. This CDR3 spans 19 amino acids. The germline gives CDR1 MNHNS, CDR2 SASEGT. V lost 2 bases to trimming and J lost 2 bases; unmatched junction nucleotides: 8. The CDR3 DNA sequence: TGTGCCAGCAGTGAACGGGAGCAGGGACAGGGGGCCTATAATTCACCCCTCCACTTT. It specifies CASSEREQGQGAYNSPLHF.

V is TRBV19 and J is TRBJ1-1, with D possibly being TRBD1 (6 bases). CDR3 length: 16 amino acids. CDR1 and CDR2 from the germline V gene are LNHDA and SQIVND (reference sequence). Trimming took off 7 bases at V and 1 base at J, with 19 bases between the two ends. DNA for the CDR3: TGTGCCAGTACCACCGGGACCAGGGGTCGGAACACTGAAGCTTTCTTT. Amino acid sequence: CASTTGTRGRNTEAFF.

The CDR3 nucleotides are TGTGCCAGCAGTAACCCCCAGGGCTACAATGAGCAGTTCTTC. The encoded protein is CASSNPQGYNEQFF. The chain carries TRBV6-5 and TRBJ2-1, with D maybe TRBD1 (5 bases). The CDR3 runs 14 residues. The V end was cut by 5 bases, the J end by 3 bases, with 11 bases between. Germline values: CDR1 MNHEY, CDR2 SVGAGI.

The chain recombines TRBV11-2 with TRBJ2-4; 15 bases are shared with TRBD2. Losses at the gene ends were 4 bases for V and 12 bases for J; bases not matched to a gene: 7. Germline-derived CDR1 and CDR2 are SGHAT and FQNNGV. The CDR3 has 15 residues. The CDR3, as DNA: TGTGCCAGCAGCTCCGCCGGACTAGCGGGAGGGCATCAGTACTTC. As protein: CASSSAGLAGGHQYF.

A remark on this clone: The junction differs from germline at one of its ends, possibly a read error. The chain's CDR3 is CSSSRQNLRTGVAHGYTF. CDR3 DNA sequence: TGTTCCAGCAGCCGACAAAATCTAAGAACAGGGGTAGCGCATGGCTACACCTTC. This chain connects TRBV7-9 to TRBJ1-2; TRBD1 matches 7 bases. In germline, CDR1 is SEHNR, CDR2 FQNEAQ (reference sequence). This CDR3 region has 18 residues.

The sample holds a few counts of this clone. J is TRBJ1-5 and V is TRBV19; D may be TRBD1 (5 bases). This CDR3 has 16 residues. Trimming took 3 bases from V and 2 from J, leaving 14 bases between them. In germline, CDR1 is LNHDA, CDR2 SQIVND (reference sequence). CDR3 loop: CASSIEQGRGNQPQHF. For the CDR3, the DNA is TGTGCCAGTAGTATTGAGCAGGGAAGGGGCAATCAGCCCCAGCATTTT.

This sequence joins TRBV27 and TRBJ2-5; D unclear. Deletions cut 2 bases from V and 5 bases from J, with 3 bases between. Germline V lookup: CDR1 MNHEY, CDR2 SMNVEV (reference sequence). The CDR3 covers 11 residues. The CDR3 bases are TGTGCCAGCAGTTTAGGCGAGACCCAGTACTTC. It specifies CASSLGETQYF.

The DNA for the CDR3 is TGTGCCAGCAGCTTGAGAGAGAAACTGTTTTTT. Amino acids: CASSLREKLFF. This chain joins TRBV5-8 and TRBJ1-4; D is ambiguous. CDR3 size: 11 residues. The V gene lost 1 base and the J gene lost 11 bases, with 6 bases spanning the gap. Germline assignment: CDR1 SGHTS and CDR2 YDEGEE.

The chain carries TRBV5-1 and TRBJ2-4; 9 bases match TRBD2. Germline V lookup: CDR1 SGHRS, CDR2 YFSETQ. This CDR3 region has 16 residues. Losses at the gene ends were 7 bases for V and 0 bases for J; bases not matched to a gene: 8. This CDR3 reads CASVRRGGGAKNIQYF. CDR3 DNA sequence: TGCGCCAGCGTTCGACGCGGGGGGGGAGCCAAAAACATTCAGTACTTC. Together with reference TRBV5-1 and TRBJ2-4, the CDR3 gives the full variable domain: KAGVTQTPRYLIKTRGQQVTLSCSPISGHRSVSWYQQTPGQGLQFLFEYFSETQRNKGNFPGRFSGRQFSNSRSEMNVSTLELGDSALYLCASVRRGGGAKNIQYFGAGTRLSVL.

The chain has TRBV6-1 and TRBJ1-6; TRBD1 is a possible D gene (5 bases). CDR1 and CDR2 (germline): MNHNS, SASEGT. The CDR3 contains 15 residues. V lost 6 bases and J 0 bases, leaving 9 bases between the germline ends. The CDR3: CASRTASSYNSPLHF. The DNA of the CDR3 is TGTGCCAGCAGGACAGCGAGCTCCTATAATTCACCCCTCCACTTT.

Regarding this clone: One junction end disagrees with the germline gene, perhaps due to a read error. The J gene is TRBJ2-7, the V gene TRBV7-9; TRBD1 might be the D (7 bases). There are 14 residues in the CDR3. CDR1 is SEHNR and CDR2 is FQNEAQ in the germline V gene (reference sequence). The CDR3 reads CSSSFLARGDEQYF. As DNA, the CDR3 is TGTTCCAGCAGCTTCCTCGCCAGGGGGGACGAGCAGTACTTC.

The chain recombines TRBV6-1 with TRBJ1-1, with D maybe TRBD1 (5 bases). Germline CDR1 and CDR2: MNHNS and SASEGT. CDR3 size: 14 residues. V gave up 10 bases and J gave up 0 bases, with 15 bases separating them. The CDR3 is CATQLATVNTEAFF. Here the CDR3 DNA reads TGTGCCACGCAATTGGCGACAGTGAACACTGAAGCTTTCTTT.

This chain links TRBV30 with TRBJ2-5; tentative D call: TRBD2 (6 bases). The CDR3 is made up of 17 amino acids. The germline CDR1 and CDR2 sequences are GTSNPN and SVGIG (reference sequence). Trimming cost V 3 bases and J 1 base, with 21 bases left between them. The CDR3 nucleotides read TGTGCCTGGAGGACCAGCCGAGGAGGGTGGTCCCAAGAGACCCAGTACTTC. It codes for CAWRTSRGGWSQETQYF. Full variable domain (outside the CDR3, taken from reference TRBV30 and TRBJ2-5): SQTIHQWPATLVQPVGSPLSLECTVEGTSNPNLYWYRQAAGRGLQLLFYSVGIGQISSEVPQNLSASRPQDRQFILSSKKLLLSDSGFYLCAWRTSRGGWSQETQYFGPGTRLLVL.

The chain recombines TRBV28 with TRBJ2-7, with 7 positions matching TRBD1. V shed 4 bases, J shed 0 bases, and the junction held 6 bases outside the gene matches. CDR3 length: 15 amino acids. Germline CDR1 and CDR2: MDHEN and SYDVKM. The CDR3 DNA follows: TGTGCCAGCAGTTGGGGACAGTTGAGCTCCTACGAGCAGTACTTC. Residues: CASSWGQLSSYEQYF.

This rearrangement joins TRBV25-1 to TRBJ1-4, with 10 bases that match TRBD1. The CDR3 runs to 16 residues. Germline-derived CDR1 and CDR2 are MGHDK and SYGVNS. With V trimmed by 3 bases and J by 4 bases, 5 bases remained unmatched. CDR3 DNA sequence: TGTGCCAGCAGTGAGGGACAGGGGTATTTTAATGAAAAACTGTTTTTT. Translation: CASSEGQGYFNEKLFF. Full variable domain (missing parts from reference TRBV25-1 and TRBJ1-4): EADIYQTPRYLVIGTGKKITLECSQTMGHDKMYWYQQDPGMELHLIHYSYGVNSTEKGDLSSESTVSRIRTEHFPLTLESARPSHTSQYLCASSEGQGYFNEKLFFGSGTQLSVL.